A selection of T cell receptor beta chains follows, all from one sample in a study of early T cells in non-severe SARS-CoV-2 infection. TCRdb reprocessed the 5' RACE reads via MiXCR and lists one record per CDR3 protein. The sample gives about 80,000 distinct CDR3 sequences, more than 10% of which show up once; 15% to 17% is in the top ten. The specimen comprised whole blood, sampled at baseline. These receptors all come from an adult who was a healthcare worker with PCR-confirmed SARS-CoV-2 infection or an uninfected control (not recorded which). The donor label of this sample is uncertain. Each CDR3 is given with its conserved first and last residue. Fields, in order: J gene, V gene, D gene, clone size, CDR3 DNA, CDR3 protein. D genes are given only for firm matches. A row's size may be missing; if present it is once, few, many or a size class.

j_gene: TRBJ1-1; v_gene: TRBV24-1; d_gene: .; abundance: few; CDR3nt: TGTGCCACCAGTGATTTGCAGAGGTGGCCAGGGCCAAACACTGAAGCTTTCTTT; CDR3aa: CATSDLQRWPGPNTEAFF
j_gene: TRBJ1-4; v_gene: TRBV5-6; d_gene: .; abundance: once; CDR3nt: TGTGCCAGCAGCTTCAGCAGGATGAATGAAAAACTGTTTTTT; CDR3aa: CASSFSRMNEKLFF
j_gene: TRBJ1-1; v_gene: TRBV12-3/TRBV12-4; d_gene: .; abundance: many; CDR3nt: TGTGCCAGCAGTTTTCTAAGGAACACTGAAGCTTTCTTT; CDR3aa: CASSFLRNTEAFF
j_gene: TRBJ1-2; v_gene: TRBV28; d_gene: .; abundance: few; CDR3nt: TGTGCCAGCAGTCCCCCGGGGGGCCGACTTTATGGCTACACCTTC; CDR3aa: CASSPPGGRLYGYTF
j_gene: TRBJ2-5; v_gene: TRBV20-1; d_gene: TRBD2; abundance: .; CDR3nt: TGCAGTGCTAGAGACCCTAGCGGGAGGCAAGAGGCCCAGTACTTC; CDR3aa: CSARDPSGRQEAQYF
j_gene: TRBJ1-1; v_gene: TRBV15; d_gene: TRBD1; abundance: few; CDR3nt: TGTGCCACCAGCAAAGAGACAGGGGGATACACTGAAGCTTTCTTT; CDR3aa: CATSKETGGYTEAFF
j_gene: TRBJ1-2; v_gene: TRBV20-1; d_gene: .; abundance: many; CDR3nt: TGCAGTGCTAACCCCCATGAGGAAGCTGGCTACACCTTC; CDR3aa: CSANPHEEAGYTF
j_gene: TRBJ2-1; v_gene: TRBV7-2; d_gene: .; abundance: few; CDR3nt: TGTGCCAGCAGCTTTCGGTCGGGAGAAGAGCAGTTCTTC; CDR3aa: CASSFRSGEEQFF
j_gene: TRBJ1-2; v_gene: TRBV3-1; d_gene: .; abundance: few; CDR3nt: TGTGCCAGCAGCCCTTACGAAAGCTATGGCTACACCTTC; CDR3aa: CASSPYESYGYTF
j_gene: TRBJ1-3; v_gene: TRBV2; d_gene: .; abundance: many; CDR3nt: TGTGCCAGCAGTGAAGCTGGGGGCACCATATATTTT; CDR3aa: CASSEAGGTIYF
j_gene: TRBJ1-1; v_gene: TRBV6-2/TRBV6-3; d_gene: TRBD1; abundance: many; CDR3nt: TGTGCCAGCAGTCGGACAGGCGATGAAGCTTTCTTT; CDR3aa: CASSRTGDEAFF
j_gene: TRBJ2-7; v_gene: TRBV18; d_gene: .; abundance: many; CDR3nt: TGTGCCAGCTCACCAGTAGGAGGGAACCACGAGCAGTACTTC; CDR3aa: CASSPVGGNHEQYF
j_gene: TRBJ2-3; v_gene: TRBV5-4; d_gene: .; abundance: many; CDR3nt: TGTGCCAGCAGCTGGACTGGCACAGATACGCAGTATTTT; CDR3aa: CASSWTGTDTQYF
j_gene: TRBJ2-5; v_gene: TRBV18; d_gene: .; abundance: .; CDR3nt: TGTGCCAGCTCACCAGGGTACCAAGAGACCCAGTACTTC; CDR3aa: CASSPGYQETQYF
j_gene: TRBJ1-1; v_gene: TRBV6-2/TRBV6-3; d_gene: .; abundance: .; CDR3nt: TGTGCCAGCAGTTACTCCTGGTTCGGGAACACTGAAGCTTTCTTT; CDR3aa: CASSYSWFGNTEAFF
j_gene: TRBJ1-2; v_gene: TRBV7-9; d_gene: TRBD1; abundance: few; CDR3nt: TGTGCCAGCAGCTCCCGGGACAGGGGGCACGATGGCTACACCTTC; CDR3aa: CASSSRDRGHDGYTF
j_gene: TRBJ2-7; v_gene: TRBV3-1; d_gene: TRBD1; abundance: .; CDR3nt: TGTGCCAGCAGCCATTCCGGGGACAGGGGTTACGAGCAGTACTTC; CDR3aa: CASSHSGDRGYEQYF
j_gene: TRBJ1-1; v_gene: TRBV7-9; d_gene: .; abundance: .; CDR3nt: TGTGCCAGCAGCTTAGGAGTGGGGAAGAACACTGAAGCTTTCTTT; CDR3aa: CASSLGVGKNTEAFF
j_gene: TRBJ2-7; v_gene: TRBV19; d_gene: TRBD1; abundance: many; CDR3nt: TGTGCCAGTAGCGCAGGGGGCGCGGTCTATTCCTACGAGCAGTACTTC; CDR3aa: CASSAGGAVYSYEQYF
j_gene: TRBJ2-7; v_gene: TRBV20-1; d_gene: .; abundance: few; CDR3nt: TGCAGTGCTAGCCGGGCTCCTACCCTCTGGGAGCAGTACTTC; CDR3aa: CSASRAPTLWEQYF
j_gene: TRBJ2-7; v_gene: TRBV2; d_gene: TRBD1; abundance: few; CDR3nt: TGTGCCAGCAGTCGTCCCGGGACAGGGGGCGAGCAGTACTTC; CDR3aa: CASSRPGTGGEQYF
j_gene: TRBJ1-3; v_gene: TRBV20-1; d_gene: .; abundance: .; CDR3nt: TGCAGTGCCCGCGCCTCTGGAAACACCATATATTTT; CDR3aa: CSARASGNTIYF
j_gene: TRBJ1-6; v_gene: TRBV7-3; d_gene: TRBD1; abundance: many; CDR3nt: TGTGCCAGCAGCCTCAACAGGGGTGGGAATTCACCCCTCCACTTT; CDR3aa: CASSLNRGGNSPLHF
j_gene: TRBJ2-3; v_gene: TRBV4-3; d_gene: .; abundance: many; CDR3nt: TGCGCCAGCAGCCAACGACGACAGTGGGGAGATACGCAGTATTTT; CDR3aa: CASSQRRQWGDTQYF
j_gene: TRBJ2-2; v_gene: TRBV20-1; d_gene: .; abundance: .; CDR3nt: TGCAGTGCTAGGCAGGGGAACACCGGGGAGCTGTTTTTT; CDR3aa: CSARQGNTGELFF
j_gene: TRBJ2-1; v_gene: TRBV6-5; d_gene: TRBD2; abundance: few; CDR3nt: TGTGCCAGCAGGGATAGCGGGGGGGCCTCCTACAATGAGCAGTTCTTC; CDR3aa: CASRDSGGASYNEQFF
j_gene: TRBJ1-2; v_gene: TRBV18; d_gene: .; abundance: few; CDR3nt: TGTGCCAGCTCGGCGGGACAAGACTATGGCTACACCTTC; CDR3aa: CASSAGQDYGYTF
j_gene: TRBJ2-7; v_gene: TRBV7-6; d_gene: TRBD1; abundance: few; CDR3nt: TGTGCCAGCAGCCCCGGGACAGGGGGCCGCTACGAGCAGTACTTC; CDR3aa: CASSPGTGGRYEQYF
j_gene: TRBJ1-5; v_gene: TRBV12-3/TRBV12-4; d_gene: .; abundance: .; CDR3nt: TGTGCCAGCAGTCGGGGGCGCGGAGGCAATCAGCCCCAGCATTTT; CDR3aa: CASSRGRGGNQPQHF
j_gene: TRBJ2-3; v_gene: TRBV10-1; d_gene: .; abundance: many; CDR3nt: TGCGCCAGCAGTGGGCTCCTGACCCAGGGACCCACAGATACGCAGTATTTT; CDR3aa: CASSGLLTQGPTDTQYF
j_gene: TRBJ2-5; v_gene: TRBV30; d_gene: .; abundance: .; CDR3nt: TGTGCCTGGAGTGTGTCCCTTGGTAACCAGTACTTC; CDR3aa: CAWSVSLGNQYF
j_gene: TRBJ2-7; v_gene: TRBV18; d_gene: .; abundance: .; CDR3nt: TGTGCCAGCTCACCCGCCCCGGACTACGAGCAGTACTTC; CDR3aa: CASSPAPDYEQYF
j_gene: TRBJ2-3; v_gene: TRBV7-9; d_gene: .; abundance: .; CDR3nt: TGTGCCAGCAGCTTAGCCTTTGCGGGGCGCAGCACAGATACGCAGTATTTT; CDR3aa: CASSLAFAGRSTDTQYF
j_gene: TRBJ1-2; v_gene: TRBV6-5; d_gene: .; abundance: few; CDR3nt: TGTGCCAGCAGTTACTACAGGTTCAGCTACGGCTACACCTTC; CDR3aa: CASSYYRFSYGYTF
j_gene: TRBJ2-5; v_gene: TRBV9; d_gene: .; abundance: .; CDR3nt: TGTGCCAGCAGCGTAGACAGGCAAGAGACCCAGTACTTC; CDR3aa: CASSVDRQETQYF
j_gene: TRBJ2-3; v_gene: TRBV29-1; d_gene: TRBD1; abundance: .; CDR3nt: TGCAGCGTTAATAGCGGACAGGGGGCAGATACGCAGTATTTT; CDR3aa: CSVNSGQGADTQYF
j_gene: TRBJ2-5; v_gene: TRBV19; d_gene: TRBD2; abundance: .; CDR3nt: TGTGCCAGTAGTATGGGGACTAGCGGGGATCAAGAGACCCAGTACTTC; CDR3aa: CASSMGTSGDQETQYF
j_gene: TRBJ2-3; v_gene: TRBV7-9; d_gene: .; abundance: many; CDR3nt: TGTGCCAGCAGCCCACCAATTCAGCGTTTGACAGATACGCAGTATTTT; CDR3aa: CASSPPIQRLTDTQYF
j_gene: TRBJ2-7; v_gene: TRBV9; d_gene: TRBD1; abundance: many; CDR3nt: TGTGCCAGCAGCGATGGACAGGGTTACGAGCAGTACTTC; CDR3aa: CASSDGQGYEQYF
j_gene: TRBJ2-7; v_gene: TRBV12-3/TRBV12-4; d_gene: .; abundance: many; CDR3nt: TGTGCCAGCAGCGAGTTCCCGGGCGTGACTAGAAGTTCCCACGAGCAGTACTTC; CDR3aa: CASSEFPGVTRSSHEQYF
j_gene: TRBJ2-3; v_gene: TRBV6-2/TRBV6-3; d_gene: TRBD2; abundance: .; CDR3nt: TGTGCCAGCAGAAACGGGAGGTCAGATACGCAGTATTTT; CDR3aa: CASRNGRSDTQYF
j_gene: TRBJ2-1; v_gene: TRBV20-1; d_gene: .; abundance: many; CDR3nt: TGCAGTGCTAGAGATTCGGGGTACAATGAGCAGTTCTTC; CDR3aa: CSARDSGYNEQFF
j_gene: TRBJ1-1; v_gene: TRBV7-9; d_gene: .; abundance: .; CDR3nt: TGTGCCAGCAGTGTTCCGCCCAGGGCGAACACTGAAGCTTTCTTT; CDR3aa: CASSVPPRANTEAFF
j_gene: TRBJ1-2; v_gene: TRBV25-1; d_gene: .; abundance: .; CDR3nt: TGTGCCAGCAGTGGTAGGGCAGGGAAGGATGGCTACACCTTC; CDR3aa: CASSGRAGKDGYTF
j_gene: TRBJ1-2; v_gene: TRBV6-6; d_gene: TRBD1; abundance: many; CDR3nt: TGTGCCAGCAGTTACGGGTGGGGGACAGGCGGCGGCTACACCTTC; CDR3aa: CASSYGWGTGGGYTF
j_gene: TRBJ1-6; v_gene: TRBV7-2; d_gene: TRBD1; abundance: many; CDR3nt: TGTGCCAGCAGCCTACAGGGGCTACCCCTCCACTTT; CDR3aa: CASSLQGLPLHF
j_gene: TRBJ2-3; v_gene: TRBV11-2; d_gene: TRBD2; abundance: many; CDR3nt: TGTGCCAGCAGCCCCTGGGGGGGGTCGGCAGATACGCAGTATTTT; CDR3aa: CASSPWGGSADTQYF
j_gene: TRBJ2-1; v_gene: TRBV7-2; d_gene: .; abundance: many; CDR3nt: TGTGCCAGCAGTAGAGGGCCGAGGGCCTACAATGAGCAGTTCTTC; CDR3aa: CASSRGPRAYNEQFF
j_gene: TRBJ1-2; v_gene: TRBV29-1; d_gene: TRBD1; abundance: .; CDR3nt: TGCAGCGTTGGGACAGGGGGTACTAACTATGGCTACACCTTC; CDR3aa: CSVGTGGTNYGYTF
j_gene: TRBJ1-1; v_gene: TRBV4-3; d_gene: .; abundance: .; CDR3nt: TGCGCCAGCAGCCAAGATCGGGGCGACACTGAAGCTTTCTTT; CDR3aa: CASSQDRGDTEAFF
j_gene: TRBJ2-3; v_gene: TRBV12-3/TRBV12-4; d_gene: .; abundance: few; CDR3nt: TGTGCCAGCAGCCACCAGCGCCTGGGGGAGTATTTT; CDR3aa: CASSHQRLGEYF
j_gene: TRBJ1-1; v_gene: TRBV30; d_gene: .; abundance: many; CDR3nt: TGTGCCTGGAGGCGGGGGAACACTGAAGCTTTCTTT; CDR3aa: CAWRRGNTEAFF
j_gene: TRBJ1-1; v_gene: TRBV19; d_gene: .; abundance: few; CDR3nt: TGTGCCAGTAGTATAGACCCACCGGGGAGTCGAATGAACACTGAAGCTTTCTTT; CDR3aa: CASSIDPPGSRMNTEAFF